Listed below are T cell receptor beta chains from one sample, sequenced in a study of blood T cell repertoires in COVID-19. TCRdb keeps only in-frame clones here, not all; method: immunoSEQ multiplex PCR. The repertoire holds approximately 260,000 clones, with around nine tenths as singletons. The sequenced sample consisted of peripheral blood. The receptors were sampled from a man aged 50-59 years with acute or convalescent COVID-19. Both conserved end residues are part of each CDR3. Fields, in order: J gene, clone size, V gene, D gene, CDR3 protein, CDR3 DNA. The D gene is left open where the match is weak. Clone sizes are given selectively: once, few, many, or a class where the clone is expanded.

TRBJ2-5,NA,TRBV25-1,NA,CASSDPLSATQYF,TGTGCCAGCAGTGATCCCCTATCCGCGACCCAGTACTTC
TRBJ1-1,NA,TRBV7-3,NA,CASSLAGGNTEAFF,TGTGCCAGCAGCCTCGCGGGGGGAAACACTGAAGCTTTCTTT
TRBJ2-2,NA,TRBV29-1,TRBD1,CSVIPDRGGTGELFF,TGCAGCGTGATCCCGGACAGGGGGGGCACCGGGGAGCTGTTTTTT
TRBJ2-3,NA,TRBV19,TRBD2,CASRRGARTDTQYF,TGTGCCAGTAGGCGGGGGGCCCGCACAGATACGCAGTATTTT
TRBJ2-5,NA,TRBV27,NA,CASSLSSGWETQYF,TGTGCCAGCAGTTTATCGTCCGGTTGGGAGACCCAGTACTTC
TRBJ2-3,NA,TRBV2,TRBD2,CASSDASGPDTQYF,TGTGCCAGCAGTGACGCTAGCGGTCCAGATACGCAGTATTTT
TRBJ2-1,NA,TRBV6-5,TRBD2,CASRRGGLDNEQFF,TGTGCCAGCAGGCGGGGGGGCCTGGACAATGAGCAGTTCTTC
TRBJ2-5,once,TRBV6-2/TRBV6-3,TRBD1,CASSRGQGLYQETQYF,TGTGCCAGCAGCCGAGGACAGGGCTTGTACCAAGAGACCCAGTACTTC
TRBJ1-1,NA,TRBV19,NA,CASSSDGTEAFF,TGTGCCAGTAGCTCAGACGGGACAGAAGCTTTCTTT
TRBJ2-3,NA,TRBV20-1,TRBD2,CSASSGGYWGATDTQYF,TGCAGTGCTAGTTCGGGGGGGTACTGGGGTGCTACAGATACGCAGTATTTT
TRBJ1-4,NA,TRBV30,NA,CAWTLAGNEKLFF,TGTGCCTGGACACTGGCGGGGAATGAAAAACTGTTTTTT
TRBJ1-6,NA,TRBV18,NA,CASSRDSNSPLHF,TGTGCCAGCTCACGGGACTCTAATTCACCCCTCCACTTT
TRBJ2-1,NA,TRBV10-3,TRBD2,CAIRPGAGRDISNEQFF,TGTGCCATCAGACCTGGGGCGGGGAGGGATATATCTAATGAGCAGTTCTTC
TRBJ1-2,NA,TRBV27,NA,CASGGGYGYTF,TGTGCCAGCGGGGGGGGCTATGGCTACACCTTC
TRBJ2-7,NA,TRBV18,TRBD2,CASSPTGTTYEQYF,TGTGCCAGCTCACCAACCGGGACTACTTACGAGCAGTACTTC
TRBJ1-2,NA,TRBV6-5,NA,CASSYEGNYGYTF,TGTGCCAGCAGTTACGAGGGTAACTATGGCTACACCTTC